This TCR beta chain was identified during a study of cytomegalovirus exposure and HLA in healthy donors. Study-wide findings and caveats: The authors later found HLA-associated TCR beta chains more clonally expanded than equally common others. Cytomegalovirus association was listed for under 200 TCR beta chains. Researchers reported that three CMV-associated chains were confirmed in vitro as CMV antigen-specific.

Details on this clone: Its antigen is still unknown.

The CDR3 is 15 amino acids. V was clipped by 3 bases and J by 3 bases, with 14 bases between them. Germline assignment: CDR1 SNHLY and CDR2 FYNNEI. PCR amplification relied on 60 Vbeta primers (plus 13 Jbeta primers). TCRdb's table, derived via immunoSEQ multiplex PCR, lists solely in-frame clones and lacks some. The sample lists around 190,000 clones, about 80% occurring once. The clonotype originates from a woman aged 25 to 39 in good health and CMV-seropositive. Sequenced input: PBMCs. V is TRBV2 and J is TRBJ2-5; a weak D match, TRBD1 (5 bases). This CDR3 reads CASSDVGAAKETQYF. The CDR3 coding sequence is TGTGCCAGCAGTGACGTTGGGGCAGCTAAAGAGACCCAGTACTTC. The full variable domain, its missing parts supplied by reference TRBV2 and TRBJ2-5, is EPEVTQTPSHQVTQMGQEVILRCVPISNHLYFYWYRQILGQKVEFLVSFYNNEISEKSEIFDDQFSVERPDGSNFTLKIRSTKLEDSAMYFCASSDVGAAKETQYFGPGTRLLVL.